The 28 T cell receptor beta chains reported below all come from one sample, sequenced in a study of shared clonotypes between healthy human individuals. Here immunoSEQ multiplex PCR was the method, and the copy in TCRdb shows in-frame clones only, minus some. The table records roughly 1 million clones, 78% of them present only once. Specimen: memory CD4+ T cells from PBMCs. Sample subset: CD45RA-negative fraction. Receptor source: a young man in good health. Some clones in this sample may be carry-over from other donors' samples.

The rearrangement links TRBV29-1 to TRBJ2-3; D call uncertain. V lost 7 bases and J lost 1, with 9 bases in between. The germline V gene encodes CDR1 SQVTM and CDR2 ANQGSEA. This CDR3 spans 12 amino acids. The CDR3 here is CSAATRTDTQYF. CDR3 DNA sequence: TGCAGCGCTGCCACTCGCACAGATACGCAGTATTTT.

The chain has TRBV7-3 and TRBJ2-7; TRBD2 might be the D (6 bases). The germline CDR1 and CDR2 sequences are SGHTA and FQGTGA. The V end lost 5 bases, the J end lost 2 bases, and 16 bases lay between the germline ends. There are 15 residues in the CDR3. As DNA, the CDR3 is TGTGCCAGCAGCCCTCTTGGCGGGGCCACCTACGAGCAGTACTTC. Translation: CASSPLGGATYEQYF.

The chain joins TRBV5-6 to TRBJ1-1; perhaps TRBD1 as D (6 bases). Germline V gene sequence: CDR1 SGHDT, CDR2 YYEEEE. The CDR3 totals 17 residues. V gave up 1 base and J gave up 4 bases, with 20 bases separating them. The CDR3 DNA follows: TGTGCCAGCAGCTTGAGTAAGGGGGGGACTCGGTTCACTGAAGCTTTCTTT. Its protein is CASSLSKGGTRFTEAFF.

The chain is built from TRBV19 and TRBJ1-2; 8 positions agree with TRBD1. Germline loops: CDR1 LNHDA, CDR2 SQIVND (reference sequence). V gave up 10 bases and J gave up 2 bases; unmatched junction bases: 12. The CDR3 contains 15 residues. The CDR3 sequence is CATSDQGAGNYGYTF. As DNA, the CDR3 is TGTGCCACCTCAGATCAGGGGGCAGGGAACTATGGCTACACCTTC.

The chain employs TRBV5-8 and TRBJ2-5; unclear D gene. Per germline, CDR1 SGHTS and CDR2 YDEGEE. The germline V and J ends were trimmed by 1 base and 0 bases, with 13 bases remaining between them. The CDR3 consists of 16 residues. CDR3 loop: CASSLIDILYQETQYF. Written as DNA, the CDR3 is TGTGCCAGCAGCTTGATTGACATACTGTACCAAGAGACCCAGTACTTC.

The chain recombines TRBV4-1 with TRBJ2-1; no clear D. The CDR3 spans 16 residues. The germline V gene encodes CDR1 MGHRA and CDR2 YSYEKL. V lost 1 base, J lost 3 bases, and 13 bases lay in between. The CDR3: CASSQAGLGNYNEQFF. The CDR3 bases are TGCGCCAGCAGCCAAGCTGGGCTAGGGAACTACAATGAGCAGTTCTTC.

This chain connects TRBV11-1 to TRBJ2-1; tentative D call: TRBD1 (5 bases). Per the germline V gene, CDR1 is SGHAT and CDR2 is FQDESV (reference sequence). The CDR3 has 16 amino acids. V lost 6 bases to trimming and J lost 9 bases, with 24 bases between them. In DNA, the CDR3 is TGTGCCAGCAGTTCACTCCTTGTGAAGCCTAGGGGTGAGCAGTTCTTC. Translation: CASSSLLVKPRGEQFF.

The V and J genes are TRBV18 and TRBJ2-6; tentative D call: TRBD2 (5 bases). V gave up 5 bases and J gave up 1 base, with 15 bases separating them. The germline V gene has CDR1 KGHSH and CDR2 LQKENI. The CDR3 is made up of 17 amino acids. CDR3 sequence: CASSAASPPSGANVLTF. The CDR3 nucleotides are TGTGCCAGCTCAGCGGCTAGCCCCCCATCTGGGGCCAACGTCCTGACTTTC.

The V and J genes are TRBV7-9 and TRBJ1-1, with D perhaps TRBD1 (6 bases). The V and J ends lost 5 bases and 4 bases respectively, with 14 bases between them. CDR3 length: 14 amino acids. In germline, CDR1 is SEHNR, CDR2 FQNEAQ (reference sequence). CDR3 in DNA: TGTGCCAGCAGCCGGGGGCTTTGGGGCACTGAAGCTTTCTTT. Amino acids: CASSRGLWGTEAFF.

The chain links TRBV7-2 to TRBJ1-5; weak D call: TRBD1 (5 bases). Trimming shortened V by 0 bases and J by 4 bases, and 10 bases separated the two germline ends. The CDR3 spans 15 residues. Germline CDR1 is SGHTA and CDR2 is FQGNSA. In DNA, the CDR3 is TGTGCCAGCAGCTTAGCGTTGGGACCAAATCAGCCCCAGCATTTT. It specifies CASSLALGPNQPQHF. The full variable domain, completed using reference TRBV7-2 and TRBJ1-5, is GAGVSQSPSNKVTEKGKDVELRCDPISGHTALYWYRQSLGQGLEFLIYFQGNSAPDKSGLPSDRFSAERTGGSVSTLTIQRTQQEDSAVYLCASSLALGPNQPQHFGDGTRLSIL.

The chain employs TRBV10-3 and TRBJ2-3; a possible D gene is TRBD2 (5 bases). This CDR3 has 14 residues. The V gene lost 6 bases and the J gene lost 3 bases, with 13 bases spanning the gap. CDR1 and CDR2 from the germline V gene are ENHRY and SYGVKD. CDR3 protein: CAIRDGIGTDTQYF. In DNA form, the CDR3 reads TGTGCCATCAGGGACGGGATAGGAACAGATACGCAGTATTTT.

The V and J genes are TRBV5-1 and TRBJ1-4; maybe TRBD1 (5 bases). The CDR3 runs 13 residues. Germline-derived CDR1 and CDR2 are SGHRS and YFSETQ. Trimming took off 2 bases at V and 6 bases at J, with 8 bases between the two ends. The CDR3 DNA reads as TGCGCCAGCAGCTTTGGCAGGGATGAAAAACTGTTTTTT. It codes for CASSFGRDEKLFF. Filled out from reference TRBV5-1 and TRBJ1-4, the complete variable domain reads KAGVTQTPRYLIKTRGQQVTLSCSPISGHRSVSWYQQTPGQGLQFLFEYFSETQRNKGNFPGRFSGRQFSNSRSEMNVSTLELGDSALYLCASSFGRDEKLFFGSGTQLSVL.

CDR3 nucleotide sequence: TGTGCCAGCAGCCCTCCAGGGCGAGTGAACACTGAAGCTTTCTTT. Translated, it gives CASSPPGRVNTEAFF. This sequence joins TRBV5-5 and TRBJ1-1; D may be TRBD1 (5 bases). The CDR3 is made up of 15 amino acids. Germline CDR1 and CDR2: SGHKS and YYEKEE (reference sequence). V shed 4 bases and J shed 0 bases, with 13 bases lying between them.

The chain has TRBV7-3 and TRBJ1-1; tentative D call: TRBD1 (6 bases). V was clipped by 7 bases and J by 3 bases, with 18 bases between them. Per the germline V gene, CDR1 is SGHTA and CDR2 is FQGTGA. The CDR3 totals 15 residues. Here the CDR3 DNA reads TGTGCCAGCAACAAGGACAGATGGGCCTACACTGAAGCTTTCTTT. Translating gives CASNKDRWAYTEAFF.

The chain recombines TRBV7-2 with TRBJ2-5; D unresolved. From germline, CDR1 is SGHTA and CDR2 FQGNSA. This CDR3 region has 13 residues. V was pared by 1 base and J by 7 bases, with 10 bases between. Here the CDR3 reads CASSLVAARTQYF. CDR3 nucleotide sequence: TGTGCCAGCAGCTTAGTGGCAGCGAGGACCCAGTACTTC.

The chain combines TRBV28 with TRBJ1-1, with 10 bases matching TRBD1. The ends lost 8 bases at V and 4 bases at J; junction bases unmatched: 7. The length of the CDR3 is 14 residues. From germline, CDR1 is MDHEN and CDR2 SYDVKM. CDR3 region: CASFAGQGGTEAFF. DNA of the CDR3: TGTGCCAGCTTTGCCGGACAGGGGGGCACTGAAGCTTTCTTT.

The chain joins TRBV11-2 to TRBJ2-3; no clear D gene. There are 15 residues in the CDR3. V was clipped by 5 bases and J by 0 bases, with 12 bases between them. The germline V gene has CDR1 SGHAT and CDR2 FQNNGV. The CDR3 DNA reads TGTGCCAGCAGCCAGCGACGACCTAGCACAGATACGCAGTATTTT. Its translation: CASSQRRPSTDTQYF.

CDR3 coding DNA: TGTGCCAGCAGTGCGGACAGGGCCGGGGAGCTGTTTTTT. It encodes CASSADRAGELFF. The rearrangement links TRBV6-1 to TRBJ2-2; 8 nucleotides line up with TRBD1. The CDR3 has 13 residues. The V gene's germline CDR1 is MNHNS and CDR2 SASEGT. Trimming cost V 4 bases and J 6 bases; bases outside gene matches: 1.

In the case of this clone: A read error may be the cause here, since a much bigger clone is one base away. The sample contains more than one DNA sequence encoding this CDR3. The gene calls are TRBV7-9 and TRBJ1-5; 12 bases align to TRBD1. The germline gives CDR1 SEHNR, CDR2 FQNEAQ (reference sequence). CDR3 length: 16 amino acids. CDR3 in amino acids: CASSLGDRGPNQPQHF. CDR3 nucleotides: TGTGCCAGCAGTTTAGGGGACAGGGGGCCCAATCAGCCCCAGCATTTT.

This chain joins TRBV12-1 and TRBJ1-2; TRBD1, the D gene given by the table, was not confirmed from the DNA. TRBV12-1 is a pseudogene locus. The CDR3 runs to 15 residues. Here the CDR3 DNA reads TGTGCCAGCAGCTCTCTCCGAGGGGGCTCTGATGGCTACACCTTC. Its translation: CASSSLRGGSDGYTF.

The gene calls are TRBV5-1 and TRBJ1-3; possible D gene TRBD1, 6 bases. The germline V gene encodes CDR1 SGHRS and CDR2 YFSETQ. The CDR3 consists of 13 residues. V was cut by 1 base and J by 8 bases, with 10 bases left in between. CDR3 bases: TGCGCCAGCAGCTTGAGGGGGTTAGACACCATATATTTT. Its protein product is CASSLRGLDTIYF.

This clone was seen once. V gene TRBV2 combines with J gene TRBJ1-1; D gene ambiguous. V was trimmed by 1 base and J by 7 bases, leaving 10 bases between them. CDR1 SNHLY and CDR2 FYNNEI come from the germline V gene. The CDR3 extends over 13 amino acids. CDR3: CASSEGGRVEAFF. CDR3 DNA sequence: TGTGCCAGCAGTGAAGGTGGGAGAGTTGAAGCTTTCTTT.

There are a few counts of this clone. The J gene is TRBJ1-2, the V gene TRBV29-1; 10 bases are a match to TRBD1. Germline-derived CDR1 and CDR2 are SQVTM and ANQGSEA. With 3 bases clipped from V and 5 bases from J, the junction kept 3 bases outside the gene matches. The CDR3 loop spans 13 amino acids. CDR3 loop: CSVETGGSYGYTF. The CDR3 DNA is TGCAGCGTTGAGACAGGGGGCTCGTATGGCTACACCTTC. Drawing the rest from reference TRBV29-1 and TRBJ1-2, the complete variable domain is SAVISQKPSRDICQRGTSLTIQCQVDSQVTMMFWYRQQPGQSLTLIATANQGSEATYESGFVIDKFPISRPNLTFSTLTVSNMSPEDSSIYLCSVETGGSYGYTFGSGTRLTVV.

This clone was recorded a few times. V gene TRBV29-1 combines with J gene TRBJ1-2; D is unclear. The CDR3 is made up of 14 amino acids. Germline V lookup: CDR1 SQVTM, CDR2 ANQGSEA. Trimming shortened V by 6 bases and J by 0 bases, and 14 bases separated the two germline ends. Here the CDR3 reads CSVQGRGANYGYTF. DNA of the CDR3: TGCAGCGTCCAAGGACGGGGAGCTAACTATGGCTACACCTTC.

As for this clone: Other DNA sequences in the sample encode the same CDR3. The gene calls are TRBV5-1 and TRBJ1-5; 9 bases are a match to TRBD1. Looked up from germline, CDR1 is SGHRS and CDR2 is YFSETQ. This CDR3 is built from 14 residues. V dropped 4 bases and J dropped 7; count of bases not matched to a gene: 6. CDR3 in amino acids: CASSPGQGGQPQHF. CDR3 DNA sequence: TGCGCCAGCAGCCCGGGACAGGGAGGCCAGCCCCAGCATTTT.

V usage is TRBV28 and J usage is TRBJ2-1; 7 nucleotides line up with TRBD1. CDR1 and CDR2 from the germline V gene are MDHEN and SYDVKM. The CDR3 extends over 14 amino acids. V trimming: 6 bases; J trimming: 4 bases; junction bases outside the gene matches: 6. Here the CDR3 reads CASRNPGQYNEQFF. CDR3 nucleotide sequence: TGTGCCAGCAGGAATCCGGGACAGTACAATGAGCAGTTCTTC.

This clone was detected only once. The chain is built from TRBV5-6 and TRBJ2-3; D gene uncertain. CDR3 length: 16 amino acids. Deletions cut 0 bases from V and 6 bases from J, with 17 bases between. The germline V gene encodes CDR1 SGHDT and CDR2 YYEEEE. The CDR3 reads CASSLGSNSNSDTQYF. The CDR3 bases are TGTGCCAGCAGCTTGGGGTCCAATTCCAATTCCGATACGCAGTATTTT. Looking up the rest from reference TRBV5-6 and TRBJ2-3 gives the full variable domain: DAGVTQSPTHLIKTRGQQVTLRCSPKSGHDTVSWYQQALGQGPQFIFQYYEEEERQRGNFPDRFSGHQFPNYSSELNVNALLLGDSALYLCASSLGSNSNSDTQYFGPGTRLTVL.

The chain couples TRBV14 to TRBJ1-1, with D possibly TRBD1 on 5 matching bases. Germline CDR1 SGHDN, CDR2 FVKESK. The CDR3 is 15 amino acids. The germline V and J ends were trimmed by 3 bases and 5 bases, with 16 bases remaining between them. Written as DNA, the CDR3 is TGTGCCAGCAGCCAGTGGGGAGCAGGGCTGACTGAAGCTTTCTTT. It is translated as CASSQWGAGLTEAFF.